The 22 T cell receptor beta chains below all came from one sample that was sequenced in a study of GPR56 and killer-like receptors on CD4 memory cells. TCRdb re-called the reads and shows each CDR3 protein once, DNA omitted. The data show just over 3,000 distinct CDR3 sequences, and the top ten clones hold about 5.3%. Five CD4+ populations, defined by killer cell lectin-like receptor and GPR56 markers, were sorted by FACS. The specimen was memory CD4+ T cells from blood. The receptors were gathered from a human donor in good health.

Its frequency marks this clonotype as medium-sized. This chain links TRBV19 with TRBJ2-3; TCRdb's D call of TRBD1 is untestable without DNA. Germline V gives CDR1 LNHDA, CDR2 SQIVND (reference sequence). The CDR3 consists of 15 residues. The CDR3: CASSIGGDRTDTQYF. Full variable domain (remainder filled in from reference TRBV19 and TRBJ2-3): DGGITQSPKYLFRKEGQNVTLSCEQNLNHDAMYWYRQDPGQGLRLIYYSQIVNDFQKGDIAEGYSVSREKKESFPLTVTSAQKNPTAFYLCASSIGGDRTDTQYFGPGTRLTVL.

The chain has TRBV4-1 and TRBJ1-6; TCRdb reports TRBD1, a call that lacks DNA to check it against. There are 16 residues in the CDR3. CDR1 is MGHRA and CDR2 is YSYEKL in the germline V gene. CDR3 region: CASSHFGQDYNSPLHF.

The chain uses TRBV10-3 and TRBJ2-1; no DNA is available, so the TRBD2 call from TCRdb remains unchecked. Germline CDR1 and CDR2: ENHRY and SYGVKD. The CDR3 has 15 amino acids. The CDR3 reads CAISEFSGGGHEQYF.

The rearrangement uses TRBV20-1 and TRBJ1-1; TCRdb designates TRBD1, a call that cannot be tested without DNA. The germline V gene encodes CDR1 DFQATT and CDR2 SNEGSKA (reference sequence). The CDR3 loop spans 13 amino acids. CDR3 sequence reads: CSARVEGGIEAFF.

The chain joins TRBV20-1 to TRBJ2-3; the TRBD1 assignment by TCRdb is unverifiable without DNA. The CDR3 has 15 amino acids. Germline V gene sequence: CDR1 DFQATT, CDR2 SNEGSKA (reference sequence). CDR3 region: CSAASTNRGTDTQYF.

The chain has TRBV19 and TRBJ2-1; TCRdb outputs TRBD2, but without DNA this stays unchecked. Per the germline V gene, CDR1 is LNHDA and CDR2 is SQIVND (reference sequence). This CDR3 contains 14 residues. CDR3 sequence: CASSISAGGREQFF.

The chain has TRBV18 and TRBJ1-2; TCRdb returns TRBD1, unconfirmable since there is no DNA. CDR3 size: 15 residues. Per germline, CDR1 KGHSH and CDR2 LQKENI. CDR3 region: CASSPETGGTRGYTF.

In terms of frequency, this clonotype is medium-sized. This chain uses TRBV24-1 with TRBJ2-3. The germline gives CDR1 KGHDR, CDR2 SFDVKD. CDR3 length equals 12 residues. The CDR3 protein is CATSGFTDTQYF.

Judged by frequency, this clonotype is medium-sized (0.01 to 0.1%). The rearrangement joins TRBV24-1 to TRBJ2-1; TCRdb lists TRBD2, though no DNA is available to test this call. The CDR3 totals 16 residues. Germline V gene sequence: CDR1 KGHDR, CDR2 SFDVKD. The CDR3 protein is CATSDPTSGGVNEQFF.

J is TRBJ1-1 and V is TRBV14; absent DNA, TCRdb's TRBD1 call cannot be checked. CDR1 is SGHDN and CDR2 is FVKESK in the germline V gene. The CDR3 is 13 amino acids. The CDR3 here is CASSPNRGGEAFF.

This clonotype is deemed medium-sized by its frequency. The CDR3 loop reads CSVGSGRSYGYTF. The V and J genes are TRBV29-1 and TRBJ1-2. CDR3 size: 13 residues. Germline V CDR1 and CDR2: SQVTM, ANQGSEA.

This clonotype is classed as medium-sized by frequency. The rearrangement joins TRBV19 to TRBJ1-3; TCRdb names TRBD1, which stays unverified in the absence of DNA. The V gene's germline CDR1 is LNHDA and CDR2 SQIVND (reference sequence). The CDR3 has 15 amino acids. The CDR3 region is CASSEGRGSGNTIYF.

By frequency, this clonotype registers medium-sized. The chain's CDR3 is CASSLYQGTGELFF. J is TRBJ2-2 and V is TRBV7-3; TCRdb gives TRBD1 as the D gene, but with no DNA this cannot be confirmed. This CDR3 spans 14 amino acids. CDR1 and CDR2 (germline): SGHTA, FQGTGA.

This clonotype shows up as medium-sized (0.01 to 0.1%) by frequency. The chain links TRBV15 to TRBJ1-5. This CDR3 spans 15 amino acids. Per germline, CDR1 LNHNV and CDR2 YYDKDF (reference sequence). The CDR3 spells CATRHASGTNQPQHF.

This rearrangement joins TRBV20-1 to TRBJ1-1. The CDR3 sequence is 12 residues long. The germline V gene has CDR1 DFQATT and CDR2 SNEGSKA (reference sequence). The CDR3 region is CSALRETTEAFF.

The CDR3 reads CASSLRGETYNEQFF. The V and J genes are TRBV6-1 and TRBJ2-1; as DNA is missing, the TRBD1 call by TCRdb cannot be tested. The CDR3 extends over 15 amino acids. In germline, CDR1 is MNHNS, CDR2 SASEGT.

The chain carries TRBV6-2 or TRBV6-3 and TRBJ2-3; TCRdb calls TRBD1, which cannot be checked without DNA. This CDR3 is 15 amino acids long. Germline assignment: CDR1 MNHEY and CDR2 SVGEGT. The CDR3 region is CASSSRLAGTGTQYF.

This clonotype shows up as medium-sized by frequency. The gene calls are TRBV7-2 and TRBJ1-3; the TCRdb D gene call, TRBD1, has no DNA to confirm it. This CDR3 is 20 amino acids long. Germline CDR1 reads SGHTA; CDR2 reads FQGNSA. The CDR3 loop is CASSLRTPDRVKGSGNTIYF.

This clonotype is labeled medium-sized based on frequency. The chain has TRBV12-3 or TRBV12-4 and TRBJ2-5; without DNA, the TCRdb call of TRBD1 cannot be checked. The CDR3 is 15 residues long. CDR3 sequence reads: CASSSWLGGAETQYF.

This clonotype is classed as large by frequency. This chain joins TRBV19 and TRBJ1-2. The CDR3 length is 14 residues. The germline V gene has CDR1 LNHDA and CDR2 SQIVND (reference sequence). The CDR3 here is CASRPGAGWSGYTF. The whole variable domain, remainder taken from reference TRBV19 and TRBJ1-2, is DGGITQSPKYLFRKEGQNVTLSCEQNLNHDAMYWYRQDPGQGLRLIYYSQIVNDFQKGDIAEGYSVSREKKESFPLTVTSAQKNPTAFYLCASRPGAGWSGYTFGSGTRLTVV.

Considering frequency, this clonotype is medium-sized. This chain joins TRBV12-3 or TRBV12-4 and TRBJ2-5; no DNA is available, so the TRBD1 call from TCRdb remains unchecked. The CDR3 covers 14 residues. CDR3 in amino acids: CASSSGTPRGTQYF.

V gene TRBV12-3 or TRBV12-4 combines with J gene TRBJ2-7; the TCRdb D gene call, TRBD2, has no DNA to confirm it. The CDR3 loop spans 14 amino acids. The CDR3 loop reads CASSYGRRAYEQYF.